The table lists the clone carrying this TCR beta chain with a few counts. It was on ten immunoSEQ deep assay plates that unsorted PBMC DNA was sequenced. The method was immunoSEQ multiplex PCR; TCRdb's version includes in-frame clones alone and lacks a portion of them. Of roughly 500,000 clones in the sample, approximately 78% are singletons; the top ten hold about 11%. This specimen comes from a study of shared clonotypes between healthy human individuals. Per germline, CDR1 SGHTA and CDR2 FQGNSA. The CDR3 spans 16 residues. Losses at the gene ends were 3 bases for V and 0 bases for J; bases not matched to a gene: 6. Donors were healthy HIV-negative adults without recently reported acute infections or vaccinations. Every contributor of samples was a Caucasian grown-up residing in Nashville, Tennessee.

The sequence came from a woman aged 40 to 55 in good health. Some clones in this sample may be carry-over from other donors' samples. Specimen: PBMCs. V and J are TRBV7-2 and TRBJ1-1; 8 bases fit TRBD1. The CDR3 region has the DNA TGTGCCAGCAGCTTCCCTCGGACAGGGATGAACACTGAAGCTTTCTTT. As protein: CASSFPRTGMNTEAFF.